This T cell receptor (beta chain) was sequenced during a study of cytomegalovirus exposure and HLA in healthy donors. The CDR3 is 15 amino acids. V lost 2 bases to trimming and J lost 7 bases, with 15 bases between them. Looked up from germline, CDR1 is GTSNPN and CDR2 is SVGIG (reference sequence). The study's findings and limits: Among the CMV-associated chains, three were confirmed in vitro as specific for CMV antigens. Exclusion as indistinguishable affected some V segments, including TRBV6-2 and TRBV6-3. Presence/absence analyses took donor sequencing depth as roughly uniform.

Primers: 60 Vbeta forward and 13 Jbeta reverse. The data were produced by immunoSEQ multiplex PCR, yet TCRdb's version contains in-frame clones alone and is incomplete. The data contain more than 90,000 clones, approximately 80% of them singletons. Remarks on this clone: Its antigen is as yet unknown.

This chain links TRBV30 with TRBJ1-6, with D possibly TRBD1 on 6 matching bases. The sequence was collected from a woman in her twenties or thirties in good health and CMV-seronegative. Sequenced: PBMCs. The CDR3 DNA reads as TGTGCCTGGAGTCCTGGGACATTGGGGAATTCACCCCTCCACTTT. It codes for CAWSPGTLGNSPLHF.